Following are 12 T cell receptor beta chains from one sample sequenced in a study of blood T cell repertoires in COVID-19. The method was immunoSEQ multiplex PCR; TCRdb's version includes in-frame clones alone and lacks a portion of them. The repertoire holds about 240,000 clones, with 75% to 90% as singletons. Sequencing was carried out using PBMCs or T cells enriched from blood (not recorded which). The receptors come from a woman aged 25 to 39 who had recovered from COVID-19.

The gene calls are TRBV5-4 and TRBJ2-1; the D gene is possibly TRBD2 (6 bases). Per the germline V gene, CDR1 is SGHNT and CDR2 is YYREEE (reference sequence). This CDR3 contains 16 residues. Trimming removed 3 bases from V and 0 bases from J, with 13 bases in between. The CDR3 region is CASSSGGTVSYNEQFF. The CDR3 DNA sequence: TGTGCCAGCAGCTCCGGCGGGACGGTCTCCTACAATGAGCAGTTCTTC.

This clone has just one count. The chain recombines TRBV28 with TRBJ1-5; 10 nucleotides agree with TRBD1. Trimming at V came to 7 bases and at J to 6 bases, leaving 12 bases not matched to a gene. The CDR3 consists of 16 residues. Germline V gene lookup returns CDR1 MDHEN and CDR2 SYDVKM. CDR3 loop: CASMNSDRGEGQPQHF. CDR3 in DNA: TGTGCCAGCATGAACTCGGACAGGGGGGAGGGTCAGCCCCAGCATTTT.

The chain carries TRBV6-5 and TRBJ2-4; 8 nucleotides match TRBD2. Germline CDR1 and CDR2: MNHEY and SVGAGI. The trim removed 0 bases at V and 8 bases at J, leaving 6 bases unmatched. CDR3 length: 15 amino acids. The chain's CDR3 is CASSYSRLAGYIQYF. The CDR3 DNA reads TGTGCCAGCAGTTACTCGAGGCTAGCGGGCTACATTCAGTACTTC.

This chain links TRBV3-1 (or the pseudogene TRBV3-2) with TRBJ1-2; D is perhaps TRBD1 (5 bases). The V end was cut by 1 base, the J end by 5 bases, with 11 bases between. This CDR3 region has 14 residues. The germline V gene has CDR1 LGHDT and CDR2 YNNKEL (reference sequence). CDR3 amino acids: CASSQGVDSYGYTF. CDR3 sequence (DNA): TGTGCCAGCAGCCAAGGGGTCGACAGTTATGGCTACACCTTC.

The rearrangement uses TRBV6-5 and TRBJ2-5, with 9 bases lining up with TRBD1. V lost 2 bases and J lost 3; bases outside the gene matches: 4. This CDR3 contains 15 residues. The V gene's germline CDR1 is MNHEY and CDR2 SVGAGI. Here the CDR3 reads CASSYGTGKKETQYF. The CDR3 nucleotides are TGTGCCAGCAGTTACGGGACAGGGAAGAAAGAGACCCAGTACTTC.

This chain links TRBV6-5 with TRBJ2-2; D gene uncertain. The ends were cut back, 4 bases at V and 1 base at J, with 4 bases in the middle. Germline values: CDR1 MNHEY, CDR2 SVGAGI. The CDR3 loop spans 13 amino acids. For the CDR3, the DNA is TGTGCCAGCAGTTCACAGAACACCGGGGAGCTGTTTTTT. Amino acid sequence: CASSSQNTGELFF.

The V gene is TRBV19, the J gene TRBJ2-1; perhaps TRBD2 as D (6 bases). The CDR3 runs 18 residues. Between the trimmed V and J ends, which lost 6 bases and 6 bases, there was a span of 27 bases. Germline V CDR1 and CDR2: LNHDA, SQIVND (reference sequence). The CDR3 spells CASRSLGGQRLGSNEQFF. Written as DNA, the CDR3 is TGTGCCAGTAGATCCTTGGGAGGTCAACGGCTGGGATCCAATGAGCAGTTCTTC.

This clone was recorded a few times. The chain joins TRBV7-2 to TRBJ2-4; 7 bases align to TRBD2. The CDR3 loop spans 14 amino acids. V lost 0 bases to trimming and J lost 6 bases; unmatched junction nucleotides: 2. Germline values: CDR1 SGHTA, CDR2 FQGNSA. DNA for the CDR3: TGTGCCAGCAGCTTAGCGGGAGGGAGAAACATTCAGTACTTC. It codes for CASSLAGGRNIQYF.

This chain connects TRBV5-6 to TRBJ1-3; D remains ambiguous. V was shortened by 5 bases and J by 4 bases, with 13 bases between the two germline ends. The CDR3 has 14 amino acids. The germline V gene has CDR1 SGHDT and CDR2 YYEEEE. The DNA of the CDR3 is TGTGCCAGCAGTCCAGACCCAGGAGGAAACACCATATATTTT. As protein: CASSPDPGGNTIYF.

Regarding this clone: The junction departs from the called germline gene at one end, perhaps through a read error. The rearrangement links TRBV6-6 to TRBJ2-1; 7 bases are a match to TRBD1. Per germline, CDR1 MNHNY and CDR2 SVGAGI (reference sequence). CDR3 length equals 13 residues. The CDR3 is CASRDRAPGRALF. CDR3 DNA sequence: TGTGCCAGCAGAGACAGGGCGCCGGGACGCGCTCTCTTC.

This clone was observed once. The CDR3 loop is CASSADSLNSPLHF. The CDR3 nucleotides read TGTGCCAGCAGCGCGGACAGCTTGAATTCACCCCTCCACTTT. The chain employs TRBV5-4 and TRBJ1-6; perhaps TRBD1 as D (6 bases). Germline V CDR1 and CDR2: SGHNT, YYREEE (reference sequence). V dropped 4 bases and J dropped 7 bases, with 12 bases sitting between them. This CDR3 has 14 amino acids.

The V gene is TRBV15, the J gene TRBJ1-1; weak D call: TRBD1 (6 bases). The V and J ends lost 3 bases and 5 bases respectively, with 10 bases between them. The CDR3 loop spans 13 amino acids. Germline lookup yields CDR1 LNHNV and CDR2 YYDKDF (reference sequence). CDR3 in amino acids: CATSRAGTTEAFF. CDR3 DNA sequence: TGTGCCACCAGCAGGGCAGGGACAACTGAAGCTTTCTTT. Using reference TRBV15 and TRBJ1-1 for the parts outside the CDR3, the full variable domain is DAMVIQNPRYQVTQFGKPVTLSCSQTLNHNVMYWYQQKSSQAPKLLFHYYDKDFNNEADTPDNFQSRRPNTSFCFLDIRSPGLGDTAMYLCATSRAGTTEAFFGQGTRLTVV.